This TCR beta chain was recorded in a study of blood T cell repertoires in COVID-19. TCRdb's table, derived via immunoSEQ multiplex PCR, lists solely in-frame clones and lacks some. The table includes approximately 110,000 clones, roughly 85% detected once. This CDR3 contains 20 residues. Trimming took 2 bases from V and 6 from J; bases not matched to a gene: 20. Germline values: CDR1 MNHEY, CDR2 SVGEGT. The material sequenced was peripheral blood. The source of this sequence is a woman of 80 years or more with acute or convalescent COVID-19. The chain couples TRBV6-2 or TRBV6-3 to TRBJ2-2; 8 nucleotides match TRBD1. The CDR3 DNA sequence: TGTGCCAGCAGTTACCAGAGACAGGGGAACTTGTTGGGACAACCCGGGGAGCTGTTTTTT. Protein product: CASSYQRQGNLLGQPGELFF.